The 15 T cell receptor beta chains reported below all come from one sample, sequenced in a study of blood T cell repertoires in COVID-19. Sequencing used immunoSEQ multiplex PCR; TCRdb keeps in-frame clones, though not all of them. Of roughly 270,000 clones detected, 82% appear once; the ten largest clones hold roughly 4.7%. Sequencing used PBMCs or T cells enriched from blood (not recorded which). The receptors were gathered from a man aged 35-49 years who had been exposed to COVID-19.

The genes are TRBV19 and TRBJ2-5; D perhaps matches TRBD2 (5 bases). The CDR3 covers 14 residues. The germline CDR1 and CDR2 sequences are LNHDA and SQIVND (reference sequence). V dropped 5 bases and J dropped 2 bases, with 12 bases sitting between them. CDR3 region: CASSFPGIQETQYF. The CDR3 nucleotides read TGTGCCAGTAGTTTCCCCGGGATTCAAGAGACCCAGTACTTC.

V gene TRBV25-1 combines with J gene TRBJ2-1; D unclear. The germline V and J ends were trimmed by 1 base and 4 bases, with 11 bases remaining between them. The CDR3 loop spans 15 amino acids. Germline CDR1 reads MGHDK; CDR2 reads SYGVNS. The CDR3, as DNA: TGTGCCAGCAGTGAATCGGTTGGGCTTTACAATGAGCAGTTCTTC. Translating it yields CASSESVGLYNEQFF.

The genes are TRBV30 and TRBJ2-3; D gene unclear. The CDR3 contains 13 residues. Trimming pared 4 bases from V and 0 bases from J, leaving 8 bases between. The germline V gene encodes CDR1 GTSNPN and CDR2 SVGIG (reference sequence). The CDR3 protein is CAWIFGSTDTQYF. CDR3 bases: TGTGCCTGGATCTTCGGGAGCACAGATACGCAGTATTTT.

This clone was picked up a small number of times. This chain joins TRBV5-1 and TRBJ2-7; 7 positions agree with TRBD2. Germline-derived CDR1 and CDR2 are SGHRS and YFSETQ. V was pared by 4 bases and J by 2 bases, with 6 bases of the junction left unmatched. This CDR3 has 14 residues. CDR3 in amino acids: CASSQSGTPYEQYF. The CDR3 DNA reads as TGCGCCAGCAGCCAGAGCGGGACCCCCTACGAGCAGTACTTC.

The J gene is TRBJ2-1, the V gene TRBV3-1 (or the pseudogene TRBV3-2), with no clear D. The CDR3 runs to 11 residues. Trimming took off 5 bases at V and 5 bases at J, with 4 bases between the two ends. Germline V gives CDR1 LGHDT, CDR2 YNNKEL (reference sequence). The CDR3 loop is CASSIDNEQFF. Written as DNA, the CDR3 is TGTGCCAGCAGCATAGACAATGAGCAGTTCTTC.

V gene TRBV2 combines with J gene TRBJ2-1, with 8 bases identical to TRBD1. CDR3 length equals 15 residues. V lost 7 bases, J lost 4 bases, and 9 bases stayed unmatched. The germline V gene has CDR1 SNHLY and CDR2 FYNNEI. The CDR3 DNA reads TGTGCCAGCAAGGAACAGGGGGTTATTTACAATGAGCAGTTCTTC. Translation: CASKEQGVIYNEQFF. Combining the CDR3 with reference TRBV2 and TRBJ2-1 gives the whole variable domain EPEVTQTPSHQVTQMGQEVILRCVPISNHLYFYWYRQILGQKVEFLVSFYNNEISEKSEIFDDQFSVERPDGSNFTLKIRSTKLEDSAMYFCASKEQGVIYNEQFFGPGTRLTVL.

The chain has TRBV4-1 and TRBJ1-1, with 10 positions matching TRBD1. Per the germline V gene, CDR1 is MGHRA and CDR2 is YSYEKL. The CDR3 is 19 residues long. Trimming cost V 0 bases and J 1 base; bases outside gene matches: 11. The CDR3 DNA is TGCGCCAGCAGCCAAGAATGGGGGACAGGGGTACCTGGGAACACTGAAGCTTTCTTT. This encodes CASSQEWGTGVPGNTEAFF.

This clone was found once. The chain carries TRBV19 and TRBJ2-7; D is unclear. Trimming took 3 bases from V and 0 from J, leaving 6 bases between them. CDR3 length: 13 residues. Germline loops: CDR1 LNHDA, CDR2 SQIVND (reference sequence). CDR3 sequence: CASSMHSSYEQYF. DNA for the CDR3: TGTGCCAGTAGTATGCACAGCTCCTACGAGCAGTACTTC. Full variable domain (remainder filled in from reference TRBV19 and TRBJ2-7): DGGITQSPKYLFRKEGQNVTLSCEQNLNHDAMYWYRQDPGQGLRLIYYSQIVNDFQKGDIAEGYSVSREKKESFPLTVTSAQKNPTAFYLCASSMHSSYEQYFGPGTRLTVT.

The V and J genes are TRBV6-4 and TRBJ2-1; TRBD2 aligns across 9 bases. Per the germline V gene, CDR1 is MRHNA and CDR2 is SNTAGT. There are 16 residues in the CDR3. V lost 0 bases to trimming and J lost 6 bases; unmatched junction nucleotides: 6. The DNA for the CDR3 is TGTGCCAGCAGTGACTCTGGGTCTAGCGGGGTCAATGAGCAGTTCTTC. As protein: CASSDSGSSGVNEQFF.

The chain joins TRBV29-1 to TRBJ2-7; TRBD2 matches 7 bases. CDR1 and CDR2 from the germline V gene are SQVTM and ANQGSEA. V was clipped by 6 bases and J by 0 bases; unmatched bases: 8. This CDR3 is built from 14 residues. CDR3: CSVALADSSYEQYF. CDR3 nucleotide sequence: TGCAGCGTCGCCCTAGCGGATAGCTCCTACGAGCAGTACTTC.

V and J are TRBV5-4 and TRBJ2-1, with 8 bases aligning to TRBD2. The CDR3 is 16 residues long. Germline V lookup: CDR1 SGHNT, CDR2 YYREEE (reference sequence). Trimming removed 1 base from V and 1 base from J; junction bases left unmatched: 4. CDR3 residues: CASSLSGSSSYNEQFF. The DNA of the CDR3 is TGTGCCAGCAGCTTGAGCGGGAGTTCATCCTACAATGAGCAGTTCTTC.

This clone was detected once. CDR3 protein: CASALMGGTHRGNEQFF. CDR3 DNA sequence: TGTGCCAGCGCTTTGATGGGAGGGACTCACCGGGGCAATGAGCAGTTCTTC. The V gene is TRBV9, the J gene TRBJ2-1; 7 nucleotides match TRBD2. The germline gives CDR1 SGDLS, CDR2 YYNGEE. The junction had 19 bases not matched to a gene; V was cut back by 7 bases and J by 6 bases. The CDR3 has 17 amino acids.

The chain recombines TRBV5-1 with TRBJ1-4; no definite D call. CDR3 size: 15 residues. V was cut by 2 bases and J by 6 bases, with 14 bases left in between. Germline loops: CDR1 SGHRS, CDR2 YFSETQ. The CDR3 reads CASSLSTEGYEKLFF. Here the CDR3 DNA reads TGCGCCAGCAGCTTATCGACCGAGGGATATGAAAAACTGTTTTTT.

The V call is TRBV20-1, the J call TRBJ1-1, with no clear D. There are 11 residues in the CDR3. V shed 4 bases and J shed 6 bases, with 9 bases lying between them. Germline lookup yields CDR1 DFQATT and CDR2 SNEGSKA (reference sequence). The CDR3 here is CSAITVPEAFF. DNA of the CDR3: TGCAGTGCTATAACAGTCCCTGAAGCTTTCTTT.

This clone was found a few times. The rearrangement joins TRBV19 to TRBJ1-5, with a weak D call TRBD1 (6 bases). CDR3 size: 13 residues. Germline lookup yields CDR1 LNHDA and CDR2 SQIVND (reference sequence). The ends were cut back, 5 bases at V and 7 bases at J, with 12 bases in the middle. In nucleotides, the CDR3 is TGTGCCAGTAGTGCAGGGGTGAGACAGCCCCAGCATTTT. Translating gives CASSAGVRQPQHF.